What follows are 24 T cell receptor beta chains derived from one specimen sequenced in a study of blood T cell repertoires in COVID-19. Clones were sequenced by immunoSEQ multiplex PCR, and TCRdb holds only the in-frame ones, with some missing. In the table there are around 120,000 clones, around 80% of which are singletons. Sequencing was done on a sample of peripheral blood. These receptors all come from a man in his 70s with acute or convalescent COVID-19.

V gene TRBV6-5 combines with J gene TRBJ1-4; the match to TRBD1 covers 8 bases. Germline V gene lookup returns CDR1 MNHEY and CDR2 SVGAGI. The CDR3 is 14 residues long. V was pared by 5 bases and J by 8 bases, with 7 bases of the junction left unmatched. The DNA for the CDR3 is TGTGCCAGCAGTACCCGGACAGGGTCGGAAAAACTGTTTTTT. Translation gives CASSTRTGSEKLFF.

CDR3 residues: CASSPGGDEQFF. The CDR3 DNA follows: TGTGCCAGCTCACCCGGGGGGGATGAGCAGTTCTTC. The chain uses TRBV18 and TRBJ2-1; 8 nucleotides line up with TRBD2. V lost 3 bases and J lost 8; bases outside the gene matches: 0. This CDR3 region has 12 residues. In germline, CDR1 is KGHSH, CDR2 LQKENI.

The rearrangement uses TRBV4-1 and TRBJ2-7; TRBD1 might be the D (6 bases). Germline lookup yields CDR1 MGHRA and CDR2 YSYEKL. Trimming removed 1 base from V and 5 bases from J, with 21 bases in between. The CDR3 has 17 residues. The chain's CDR3 is CASSQGPGTPRDHEQYF. The CDR3 bases are TGCGCCAGCAGCCAAGGACCCGGGACACCAAGGGATCACGAGCAGTACTTC.

V is TRBV2 and J is TRBJ2-5; the match to TRBD2 covers 8 bases. The J segment lost 5 bases and the V segment lost 4 bases, leaving 3 bases of the junction unmatched. The CDR3 totals 13 residues. In germline, CDR1 is SNHLY, CDR2 FYNNEI. CDR3 sequence (DNA): TGTGCCAGCAGTGTCCGACTAGCGGAGACCCAGTACTTC. Protein: CASSVRLAETQYF.

This sequence joins TRBV10-2 and TRBJ2-3; 11 bases line up with TRBD1. V shed 6 bases, J shed 2 bases, and the junction held 4 bases outside the gene matches. The CDR3 has 15 residues. Germline V lookup: CDR1 WSHSY, CDR2 SAAADI. The CDR3 sequence is CASSGTGGYTDTQYF. The CDR3 DNA reads as TGCGCCAGCAGCGGGACAGGGGGTTACACAGATACGCAGTATTTT.

This clone was found a few times. The chain joins TRBV10-2 to TRBJ2-3; TRBD1 might be the D (6 bases). V was trimmed by 7 bases and J by 1 base, leaving 12 bases between them. CDR3 size: 14 residues. Germline loops: CDR1 WSHSY, CDR2 SAAADI. This chain's CDR3 is CASTGQGRTDTQYF. DNA for the CDR3: TGCGCCAGCACCGGCCAGGGGCGCACAGATACGCAGTATTTT.

The chain is built from TRBV5-5 and TRBJ2-5; 8 positions agree with TRBD2. The CDR3 loop spans 14 amino acids. Germline CDR1 and CDR2: SGHKS and YYEKEE (reference sequence). V lost 0 bases, J lost 5 bases, and 3 bases stayed unmatched. CDR3 sequence (DNA): TGTGCCAGCAGCTTGGGGGGACTAGAGGAGACCCAGTACTTC. Translation: CASSLGGLEETQYF.

The chain employs TRBV6-6 and TRBJ1-2, with D uncertain. V was shortened by 4 bases and J by 3 bases, with 9 bases between the two germline ends. CDR1 MNHNY and CDR2 SVGAGI come from the germline V gene (reference sequence). The CDR3 is 13 residues long. The CDR3 reads CASSLAEYYGYTF. In DNA form, the CDR3 reads TGTGCCAGCAGTTTAGCGGAGTACTATGGCTACACCTTC.

The chain uses TRBV5-6 and TRBJ1-4, with D tentatively TRBD1 (5 bases). Per the germline V gene, CDR1 is SGHDT and CDR2 is YYEEEE. The germline V and J ends were trimmed by 2 bases and 7 bases, with 18 bases remaining between them. The CDR3 extends over 16 amino acids. The CDR3 sequence is CASSFGGDFMGEKLFF. The CDR3 bases are TGTGCCAGCAGCTTCGGGGGGGACTTCATGGGTGAAAAACTGTTTTTT.

The chain links TRBV27 to TRBJ1-5; 9 positions agree with TRBD1. After removal of 5 bases from V and 5 bases from J, the junction contained 4 bases not matched to a gene. There are 14 residues in the CDR3. Looked up from germline, CDR1 is MNHEY and CDR2 is SMNVEV (reference sequence). Written as DNA, the CDR3 is TGTGCCAGCAGTCGCCGGACAGGGGATCAGCCCCAGCATTTT. Translating gives CASSRRTGDQPQHF.

The chain combines TRBV10-3 with TRBJ2-2; D perhaps matches TRBD1 (5 bases). The CDR3 has 16 residues. The V gene's germline CDR1 is ENHRY and CDR2 SYGVKD. V was pared by 5 bases and J by 2 bases, with 15 bases between. CDR3 nucleotide sequence: TGTGCCATCAGTTATAGTCCAGGGTATAACACCGGGGAGCTGTTTTTT. Amino acids: CAISYSPGYNTGELFF.

The chain is built from TRBV28 and TRBJ1-2; possibly TRBD1 for D (5 bases). V was shortened by 3 bases and J by 5 bases, with 13 bases between the two germline ends. CDR1 and CDR2 from the germline V gene are MDHEN and SYDVKM. The CDR3 length is 14 residues. CDR3: CASSFAGIGYGYTF. The CDR3 DNA reads as TGTGCCAGCAGTTTCGCAGGGATTGGGTATGGCTACACCTTC.

The chain recombines TRBV2 with TRBJ2-1; 9 bases match TRBD2. Germline trimming cut 3 bases from V and 6 bases from J; bases unmatched to any gene: 6. This CDR3 contains 15 residues. From germline, CDR1 is SNHLY and CDR2 FYNNEI. CDR3 in DNA: TGTGCCAGCAGTGATGAGGCGGGGGGGTTCAATGAGCAGTTCTTC. Amino acids: CASSDEAGGFNEQFF.

This chain links TRBV19 with TRBJ1-5; 11 bases are shared with TRBD1. Germline V gene lookup returns CDR1 LNHDA and CDR2 SQIVND (reference sequence). J gave up 2 bases and V 5 bases, and 8 bases lay outside the gene matches. This CDR3 spans 17 amino acids. The CDR3 DNA is TGTGCCAGTAGTCCCGGGACAGGGGGTTGGGGCAATCAGCCCCAGCATTTT. Translation: CASSPGTGGWGNQPQHF.

The chain couples TRBV28 to TRBJ2-7, with D maybe TRBD1 (6 bases). V was clipped by 3 bases and J by 3 bases, with 12 bases between them. This CDR3 contains 14 residues. The V gene's germline CDR1 is MDHEN and CDR2 SYDVKM. CDR3 amino acids: CASSFAGVVYEQYF. The DNA for the CDR3 is TGTGCCAGCAGTTTCGCAGGGGTGGTCTACGAGCAGTACTTC.

The sample holds a few counts of this clone. V and J are TRBV30 and TRBJ1-3; the match to TRBD1 covers 9 bases. Unmatched junction bases numbered 13, after V lost 5 bases and J lost 2 bases. CDR3 length: 17 residues. CDR1 is GTSNPN and CDR2 is SVGIG in the germline V gene (reference sequence). CDR3: CAWHRDRVASTGNTIYF. Here the CDR3 DNA reads TGTGCCTGGCACCGGGACAGGGTGGCCTCCACTGGAAACACCATATATTTT.

The gene calls are TRBV4-1 and TRBJ1-1; weak D call: TRBD1 (6 bases). V lost 0 bases and J lost 1, with 12 bases in between. The germline V gene encodes CDR1 MGHRA and CDR2 YSYEKL. The CDR3 runs 16 residues. CDR3 protein: CASSQDGTSSNTEAFF. CDR3 nucleotide sequence: TGCGCCAGCAGCCAAGATGGGACATCATCGAACACTGAAGCTTTCTTT.

The chain recombines TRBV3-1 (or the pseudogene TRBV3-2) with TRBJ1-6; a weak D match, TRBD1 (6 bases). The CDR3 runs 14 residues. Trimming cost V 7 bases and J 7 bases, with 14 bases left between them. Germline lookup yields CDR1 LGHDT and CDR2 YNNKEL (reference sequence). CDR3 in DNA: TGTGCCAGCAACTTACAGGGCGGAAATTCACCCCTCCACTTT. Residues: CASNLQGGNSPLHF.

This chain connects TRBV6-5 to TRBJ2-7; 8 nucleotides agree with TRBD1. Germline V gene lookup returns CDR1 MNHEY and CDR2 SVGAGI. Trimming at V came to 5 bases and at J to 7 bases, leaving 10 bases not matched to a gene. This CDR3 has 14 residues. The CDR3 nucleotides are TGTGCCAGCAGTCCGGACAGGGTAGCGCGGGAGCAGTACTTC. Protein: CASSPDRVAREQYF.

This chain's CDR3 is CASSEATVSYGYTF. DNA of the CDR3: TGTGCCAGCAGTGAAGCTACGGTTTCATATGGCTACACCTTC. The chain employs TRBV2 and TRBJ1-2; D is unresolved. The V gene's germline CDR1 is SNHLY and CDR2 FYNNEI. The V gene lost 0 bases and the J gene lost 5 bases, with 10 bases spanning the gap. The CDR3 runs to 14 residues.

The chain employs TRBV18 and TRBJ2-5, with D possibly TRBD2 on 6 matching bases. The CDR3 runs to 12 residues. The germline V gene has CDR1 KGHSH and CDR2 LQKENI. V was cut by 0 bases and J by 10 bases, with 9 bases left in between. CDR3 amino acids: CASSPPEGGQYF. The CDR3 DNA follows: TGTGCCAGCTCACCACCGGAGGGCGGCCAGTACTTC.

This sequence joins TRBV6-2 or TRBV6-3 and TRBJ1-3, with D possibly TRBD1 on 6 matching bases. Germline V gene data show CDR1 as MNHEY and CDR2 as SVGEGT. Trimming removed 6 bases from V and 0 bases from J, with 15 bases in between. The CDR3 covers 16 residues. The CDR3 protein is CASSPSRGVSGNTIYF. CDR3 nucleotides: TGTGCCAGCAGCCCTTCCAGGGGCGTCTCTGGAAACACCATATATTTT.

CDR3 residues: CASSERQGESYEQYF. The DNA of the CDR3 is TGTGCCAGCAGTGAACGGCAGGGGGAGTCCTACGAGCAGTACTTC. The chain recombines TRBV6-1 with TRBJ2-7, with 7 bases aligning to TRBD1. The CDR3 is made up of 15 amino acids. Trimming removed 2 bases from V and 1 base from J; junction bases left unmatched: 5. Germline CDR1 reads MNHNS; CDR2 reads SASEGT.

The CDR3 nucleotides read TGTGCCAGCAGTTTGAGGTACCCCAGCACAGATACGCAGTATTTT. Translation gives CASSLRYPSTDTQYF. The chain couples TRBV28 to TRBJ2-3; D remains ambiguous. In germline, CDR1 is MDHEN, CDR2 SYDVKM. This CDR3 is 15 amino acids long. The V gene lost 3 bases and the J gene lost 0 bases, with 10 bases spanning the gap.